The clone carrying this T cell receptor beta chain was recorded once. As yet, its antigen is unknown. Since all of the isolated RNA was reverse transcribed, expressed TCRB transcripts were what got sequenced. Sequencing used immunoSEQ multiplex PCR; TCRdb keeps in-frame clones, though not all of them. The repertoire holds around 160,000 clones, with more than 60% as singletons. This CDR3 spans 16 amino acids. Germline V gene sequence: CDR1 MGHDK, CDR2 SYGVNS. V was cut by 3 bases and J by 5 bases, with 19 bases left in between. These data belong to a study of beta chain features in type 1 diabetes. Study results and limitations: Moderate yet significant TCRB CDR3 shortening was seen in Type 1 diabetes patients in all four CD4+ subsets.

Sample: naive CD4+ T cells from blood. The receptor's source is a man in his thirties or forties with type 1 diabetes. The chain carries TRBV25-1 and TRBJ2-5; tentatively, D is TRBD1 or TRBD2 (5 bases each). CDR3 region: CASSDHNPGRGETQYF. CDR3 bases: TGTGCCAGCAGTGACCACAACCCAGGGCGAGGGGAGACCCAGTACTTC.